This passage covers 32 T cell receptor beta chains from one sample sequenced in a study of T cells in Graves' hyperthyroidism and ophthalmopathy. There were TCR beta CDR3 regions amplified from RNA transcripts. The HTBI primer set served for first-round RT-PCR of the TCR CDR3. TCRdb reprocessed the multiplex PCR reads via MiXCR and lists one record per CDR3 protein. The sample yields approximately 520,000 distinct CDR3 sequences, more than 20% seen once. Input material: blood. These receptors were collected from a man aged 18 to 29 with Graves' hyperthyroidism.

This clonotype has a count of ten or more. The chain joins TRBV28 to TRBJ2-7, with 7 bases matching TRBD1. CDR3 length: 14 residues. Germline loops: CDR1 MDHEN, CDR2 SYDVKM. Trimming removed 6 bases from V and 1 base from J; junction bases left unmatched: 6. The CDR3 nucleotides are TGTGCCAGCAGCCCAAGGGGGCTATCCTACGAGCAGTACTTC. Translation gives CASSPRGLSYEQYF.

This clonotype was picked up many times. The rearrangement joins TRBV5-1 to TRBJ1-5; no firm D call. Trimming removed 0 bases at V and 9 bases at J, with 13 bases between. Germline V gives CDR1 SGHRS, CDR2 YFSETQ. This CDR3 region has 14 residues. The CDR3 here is CASSLEAEGRPQHF. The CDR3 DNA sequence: TGCGCCAGCAGCTTGGAGGCAGAAGGCCGGCCCCAGCATTTT.

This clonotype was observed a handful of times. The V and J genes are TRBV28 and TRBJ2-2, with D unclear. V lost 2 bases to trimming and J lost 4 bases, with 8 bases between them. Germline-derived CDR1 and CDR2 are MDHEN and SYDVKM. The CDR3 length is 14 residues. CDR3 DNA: TGTGCCAGCAGTTTAACGCAGCGCACCGGGGAGCTGTTTTTT. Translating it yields CASSLTQRTGELFF.

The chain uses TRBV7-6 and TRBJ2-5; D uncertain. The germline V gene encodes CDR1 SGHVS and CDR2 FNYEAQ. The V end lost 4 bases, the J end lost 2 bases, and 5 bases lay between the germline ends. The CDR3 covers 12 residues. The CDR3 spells CASSSQQETQYF. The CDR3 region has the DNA TGTGCCAGCAGCTCACAGCAAGAGACCCAGTACTTC. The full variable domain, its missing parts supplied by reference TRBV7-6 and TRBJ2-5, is GAGVSQSPRYKVTKRGQDVALRCDPISGHVSLYWYRQALGQGPEFLTYFNYEAQQDKSGLPNDRFSAERPEGSISTLTIQRTEQRDSAMYRCASSSQQETQYFGPGTRLLVL.

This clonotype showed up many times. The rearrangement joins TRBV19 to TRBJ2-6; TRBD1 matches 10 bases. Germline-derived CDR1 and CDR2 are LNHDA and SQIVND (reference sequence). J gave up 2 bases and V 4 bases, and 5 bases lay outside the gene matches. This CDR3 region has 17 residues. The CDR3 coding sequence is TGTGCCAGTAGTACTGGGACAGGGGTAACTGGGGCCAACGTCCTGACTTTC. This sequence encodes CASSTGTGVTGANVLTF.

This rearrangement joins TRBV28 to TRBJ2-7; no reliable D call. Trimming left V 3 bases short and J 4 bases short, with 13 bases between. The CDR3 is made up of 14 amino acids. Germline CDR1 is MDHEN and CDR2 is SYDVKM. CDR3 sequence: CASSLFKKGYEQYF. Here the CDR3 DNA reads TGTGCCAGCAGTTTGTTTAAAAAGGGTTACGAGCAGTACTTC.

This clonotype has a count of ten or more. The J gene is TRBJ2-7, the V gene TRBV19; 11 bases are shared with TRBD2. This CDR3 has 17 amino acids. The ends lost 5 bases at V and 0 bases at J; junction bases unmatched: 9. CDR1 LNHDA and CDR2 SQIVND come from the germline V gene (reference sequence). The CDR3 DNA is TGTGCCAGTAGTGCCGGGACTAGCGGAACCTTCTCCTACGAGCAGTACTTC. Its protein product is CASSAGTSGTFSYEQYF.

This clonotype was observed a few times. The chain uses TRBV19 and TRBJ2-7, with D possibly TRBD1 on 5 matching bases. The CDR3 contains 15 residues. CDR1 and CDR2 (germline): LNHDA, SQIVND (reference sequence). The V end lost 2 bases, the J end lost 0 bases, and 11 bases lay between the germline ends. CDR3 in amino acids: CASSIFTGNSYEQYF. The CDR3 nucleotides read TGTGCCAGTAGTATATTTACAGGCAACTCCTACGAGCAGTACTTC. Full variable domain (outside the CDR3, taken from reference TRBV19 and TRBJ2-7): DGGITQSPKYLFRKEGQNVTLSCEQNLNHDAMYWYRQDPGQGLRLIYYSQIVNDFQKGDIAEGYSVSREKKESFPLTVTSAQKNPTAFYLCASSIFTGNSYEQYFGPGTRLTVT.

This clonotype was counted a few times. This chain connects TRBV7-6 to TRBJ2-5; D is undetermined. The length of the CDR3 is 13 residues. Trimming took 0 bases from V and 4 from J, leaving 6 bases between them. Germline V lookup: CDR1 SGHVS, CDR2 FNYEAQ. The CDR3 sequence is CASSLAIGETQYF. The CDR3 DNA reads TGTGCCAGCAGCTTAGCTATTGGAGAGACCCAGTACTTC.

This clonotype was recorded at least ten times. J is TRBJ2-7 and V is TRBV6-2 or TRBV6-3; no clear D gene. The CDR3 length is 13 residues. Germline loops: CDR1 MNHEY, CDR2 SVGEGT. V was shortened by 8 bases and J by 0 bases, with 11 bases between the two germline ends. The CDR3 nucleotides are TGTGCCAGCGGCGCAAGGAGCTCCTACGAGCAGTACTTC. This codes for CASGARSSYEQYF.

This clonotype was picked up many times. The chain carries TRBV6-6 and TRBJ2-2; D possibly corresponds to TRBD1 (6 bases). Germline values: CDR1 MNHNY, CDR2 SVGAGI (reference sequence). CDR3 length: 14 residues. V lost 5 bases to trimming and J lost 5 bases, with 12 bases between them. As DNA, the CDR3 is TGTGCCAGCAGTACTGGGACAAATACCGGGGAGCTGTTTTTT. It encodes CASSTGTNTGELFF.

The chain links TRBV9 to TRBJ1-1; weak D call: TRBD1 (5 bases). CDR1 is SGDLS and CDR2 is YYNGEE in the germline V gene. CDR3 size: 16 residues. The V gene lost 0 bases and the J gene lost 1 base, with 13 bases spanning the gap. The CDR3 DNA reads TGTGCCAGCAGCGTAGAAAATGGGGGACCGAACACTGAAGCTTTCTTT. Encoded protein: CASSVENGGPNTEAFF.

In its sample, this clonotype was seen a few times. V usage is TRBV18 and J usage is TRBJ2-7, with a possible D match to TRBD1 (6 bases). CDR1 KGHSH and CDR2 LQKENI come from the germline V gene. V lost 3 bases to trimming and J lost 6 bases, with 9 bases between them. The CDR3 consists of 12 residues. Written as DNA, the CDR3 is TGTGCCAGCTCACCTAAACAGGGCGAGCAGTACTTC. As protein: CASSPKQGEQYF. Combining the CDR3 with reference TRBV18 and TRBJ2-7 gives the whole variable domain NAGVMQNPRHLVRRRGQEARLRCSPMKGHSHVYWYRQLPEEGLKFMVYLQKENIIDESGMPKERFSAEFPKEGPSILRIQQVVRGDSAAYFCASSPKQGEQYFGPGTRLTVT.

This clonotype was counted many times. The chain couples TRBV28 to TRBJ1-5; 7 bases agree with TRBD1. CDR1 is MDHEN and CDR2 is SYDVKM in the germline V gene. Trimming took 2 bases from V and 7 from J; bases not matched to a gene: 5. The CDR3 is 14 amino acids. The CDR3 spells CASSLEGANQPQHF. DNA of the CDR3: TGTGCCAGCAGTTTAGAGGGGGCGAACCAGCCCCAGCATTTT.

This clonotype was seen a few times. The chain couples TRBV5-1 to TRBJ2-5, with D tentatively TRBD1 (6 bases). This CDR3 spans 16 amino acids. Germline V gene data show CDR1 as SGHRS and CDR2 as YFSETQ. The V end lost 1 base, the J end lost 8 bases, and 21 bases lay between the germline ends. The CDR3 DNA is TGCGCCAGCAGCTTGATCAATACAGGGAGAGGTAGAACCCAGTACTTC. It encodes CASSLINTGRGRTQYF.

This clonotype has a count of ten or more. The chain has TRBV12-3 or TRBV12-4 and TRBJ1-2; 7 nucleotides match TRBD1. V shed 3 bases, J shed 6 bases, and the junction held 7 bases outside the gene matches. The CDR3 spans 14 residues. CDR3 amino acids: CASSLTEGAHGYTF. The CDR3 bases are TGTGCCAGCAGTTTGACCGAGGGGGCTCATGGCTACACCTTC.

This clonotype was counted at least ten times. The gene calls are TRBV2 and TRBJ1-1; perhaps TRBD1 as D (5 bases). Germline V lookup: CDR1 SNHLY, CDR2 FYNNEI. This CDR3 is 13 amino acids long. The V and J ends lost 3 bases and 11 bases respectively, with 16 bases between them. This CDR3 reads CASSEGTTLRAFF. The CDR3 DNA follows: TGTGCCAGCAGTGAGGGGACCACCCTCCGCGCTTTCTTT.

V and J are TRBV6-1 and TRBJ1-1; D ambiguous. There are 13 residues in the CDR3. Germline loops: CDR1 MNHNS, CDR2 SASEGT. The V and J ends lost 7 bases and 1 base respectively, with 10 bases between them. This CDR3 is CASIGSGNTEAFF. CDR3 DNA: TGTGCCAGCATTGGATCTGGGAACACTGAAGCTTTCTTT.

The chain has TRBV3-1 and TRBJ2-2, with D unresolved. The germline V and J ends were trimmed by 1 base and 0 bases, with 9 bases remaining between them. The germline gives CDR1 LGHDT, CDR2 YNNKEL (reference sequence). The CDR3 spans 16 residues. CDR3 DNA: TGTGCCAGCAGCCAAGGGTCAGGTGCGAACACCGGGGAGCTGTTTTTT. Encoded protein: CASSQGSGANTGELFF.

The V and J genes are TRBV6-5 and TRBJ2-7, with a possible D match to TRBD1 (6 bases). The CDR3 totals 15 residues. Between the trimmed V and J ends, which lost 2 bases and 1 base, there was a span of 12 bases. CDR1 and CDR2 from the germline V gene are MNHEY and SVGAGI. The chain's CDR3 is CASSYPQTGSYEQYF. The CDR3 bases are TGTGCCAGCAGTTACCCGCAGACAGGTTCCTACGAGCAGTACTTC.

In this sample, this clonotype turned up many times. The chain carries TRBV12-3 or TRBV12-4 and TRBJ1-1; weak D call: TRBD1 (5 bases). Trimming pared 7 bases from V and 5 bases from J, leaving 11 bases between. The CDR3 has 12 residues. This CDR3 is CASTRTPTEAFF. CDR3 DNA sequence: TGTGCCAGCACCCGGACACCTACTGAAGCTTTCTTT.

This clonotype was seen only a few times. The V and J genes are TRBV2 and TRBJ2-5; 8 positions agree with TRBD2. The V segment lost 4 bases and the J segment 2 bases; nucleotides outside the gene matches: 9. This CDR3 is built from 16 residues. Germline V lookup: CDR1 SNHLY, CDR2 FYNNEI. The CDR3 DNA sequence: TGTGCCAGCAGTGTGGTAGCGGGGAGACCACAAGAGACCCAGTACTTC. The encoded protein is CASSVVAGRPQETQYF.

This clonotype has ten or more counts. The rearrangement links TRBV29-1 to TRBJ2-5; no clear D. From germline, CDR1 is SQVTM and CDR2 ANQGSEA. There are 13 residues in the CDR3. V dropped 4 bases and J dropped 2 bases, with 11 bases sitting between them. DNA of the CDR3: TGCAGCGTTGTGGGCAGAGAGCAAGAGACCCAGTACTTC. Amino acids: CSVVGREQETQYF.

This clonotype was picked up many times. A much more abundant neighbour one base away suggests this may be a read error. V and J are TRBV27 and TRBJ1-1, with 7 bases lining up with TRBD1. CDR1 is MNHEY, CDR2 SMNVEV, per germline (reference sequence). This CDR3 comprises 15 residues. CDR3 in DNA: TGTGCCAGCAGTTCGTCTGACAGGGCGGACACTGAAGCTTCCTTT. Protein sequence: CASSSSDRADTEASF.

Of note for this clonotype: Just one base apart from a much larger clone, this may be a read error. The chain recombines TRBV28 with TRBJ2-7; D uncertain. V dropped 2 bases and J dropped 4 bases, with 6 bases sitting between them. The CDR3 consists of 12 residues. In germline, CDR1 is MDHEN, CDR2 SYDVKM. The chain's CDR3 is CASSLMEYEQYF. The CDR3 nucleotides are TGTGCCAGCAGTTTAATGGAGTACGAGCAGTACTTC.

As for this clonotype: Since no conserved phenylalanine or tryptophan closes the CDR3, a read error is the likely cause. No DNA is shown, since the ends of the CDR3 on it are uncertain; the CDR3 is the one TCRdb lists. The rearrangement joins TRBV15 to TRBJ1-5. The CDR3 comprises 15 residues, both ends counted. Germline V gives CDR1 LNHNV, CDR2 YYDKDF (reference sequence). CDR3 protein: CATSRDLRTNQPQQL.

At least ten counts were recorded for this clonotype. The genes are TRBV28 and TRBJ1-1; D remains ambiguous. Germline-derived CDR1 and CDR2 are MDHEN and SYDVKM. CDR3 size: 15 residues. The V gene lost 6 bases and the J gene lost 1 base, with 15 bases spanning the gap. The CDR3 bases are TGTGCCAGCAGCCTACCCGCTGCGGAGAACACTGAAGCTTTCTTT. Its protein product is CASSLPAAENTEAFF. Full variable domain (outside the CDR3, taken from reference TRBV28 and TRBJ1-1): DVKVTQSSRYLVKRTGEKVFLECVQDMDHENMFWYRQDPGLGLRLIYFSYDVKMKEKGDIPEGYSVSREKKERFSLILESASTNQTSMYLCASSLPAAENTEAFFGQGTRLTVV.

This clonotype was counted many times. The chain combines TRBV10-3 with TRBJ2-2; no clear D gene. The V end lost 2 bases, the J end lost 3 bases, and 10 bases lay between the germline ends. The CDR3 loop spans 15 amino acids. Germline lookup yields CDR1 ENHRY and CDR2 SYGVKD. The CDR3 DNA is TGTGCCATCAGTGAGCCTCAAGGTTACACCGGGGAGCTGTTTTTT. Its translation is CAISEPQGYTGELFF.

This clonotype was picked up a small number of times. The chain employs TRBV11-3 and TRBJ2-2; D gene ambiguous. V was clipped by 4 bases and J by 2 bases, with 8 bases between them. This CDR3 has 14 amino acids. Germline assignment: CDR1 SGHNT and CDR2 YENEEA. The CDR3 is CASSSRPNTGELFF. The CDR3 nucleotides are TGTGCCAGCAGCTCCCGACCAAACACCGGGGAGCTGTTTTTT.

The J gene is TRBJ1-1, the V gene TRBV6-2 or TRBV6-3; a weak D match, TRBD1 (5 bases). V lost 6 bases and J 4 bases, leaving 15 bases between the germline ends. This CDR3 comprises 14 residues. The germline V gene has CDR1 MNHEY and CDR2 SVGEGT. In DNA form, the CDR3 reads TGTGCCAGCAGGGACGCGGGCGGGGGCACTGAAGCTTTCTTT. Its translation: CASRDAGGGTEAFF.

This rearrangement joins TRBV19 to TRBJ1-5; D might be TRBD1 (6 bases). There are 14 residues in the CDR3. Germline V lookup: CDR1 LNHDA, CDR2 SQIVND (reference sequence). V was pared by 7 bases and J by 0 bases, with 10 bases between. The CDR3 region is CASTRRGSNQPQHF. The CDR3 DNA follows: TGTGCCAGTACGCGCAGGGGTAGCAATCAGCCCCAGCATTTT.

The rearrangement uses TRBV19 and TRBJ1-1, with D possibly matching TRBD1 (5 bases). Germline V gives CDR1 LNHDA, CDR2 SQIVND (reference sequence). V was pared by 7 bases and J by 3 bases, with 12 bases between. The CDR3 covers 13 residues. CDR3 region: CASTAGEDTEAFF. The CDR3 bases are TGTGCCAGTACAGCGGGGGAAGACACTGAAGCTTTCTTT.